The 13 T cell receptor beta chains below all came from one sample that was sequenced in a study of CD8 T cells in Susac syndrome. Reverse transcription used about 0.45 to 1 ug RNA and random hexamers. MiXCR, applied by TCRdb to the immunoSEQ multiplex PCR reads, yields one record per CDR3 protein. There are 200,000 to 250,000 distinct CDR3 sequences in the sample; roughly 92% occur only once, and about 0.12% lies in the top ten. Sequencing was carried out using CD8+ T cells from PBMCs. These receptor sequences come from a human donor with multiple sclerosis.

The CDR3, as DNA: TGTGCCAGCAGCTTTTTGTTGGCCTACGAGCAGTACTTC. Amino acid sequence: CASSFLLAYEQYF. The chain carries TRBV7-9 and TRBJ2-7; unclear D gene. Germline V gene data show CDR1 as SEHNR and CDR2 as FQNEAQ (reference sequence). Between the trimmed V and J ends, which lost 3 bases and 2 bases, there was a span of 8 bases. The CDR3 consists of 13 residues.

This clonotype came up once. V is TRBV28 and J is TRBJ2-3; no reliable D call. The CDR3 has 14 amino acids. Per the germline V gene, CDR1 is MDHEN and CDR2 is SYDVKM. V dropped 5 bases and J dropped 1 base, with 10 bases sitting between them. The DNA of the CDR3 is TGTGCCAGCAGTCCGTTTCCTCGCACAGATACGCAGTATTTT. This codes for CASSPFPRTDTQYF.

This chain connects TRBV6-5 to TRBJ1-2; D might be TRBD1 (5 bases). Trimming cost V 6 bases and J 4 bases, with 18 bases left between them. CDR3 length: 15 residues. Germline CDR1 MNHEY, CDR2 SVGAGI. Here the CDR3 reads CASSLAPTGSYGYTF. Written as DNA, the CDR3 is TGTGCCAGCAGCCTCGCCCCCACAGGTTCCTATGGCTACACCTTC.

The rearrangement links TRBV27 to TRBJ1-6, with D unclear. Trimming took off 9 bases at V and 7 bases at J, with 10 bases between the two ends. Germline V gives CDR1 MNHEY, CDR2 SMNVEV (reference sequence). This CDR3 has 12 residues. The CDR3 nucleotides are TGTGCCAGTTCACGGGCGAATTCACCCCTCCACTTT. It encodes CASSRANSPLHF.

About this clonotype itself: Relative to the germline gene, one junction end is altered; a read error may explain this. The chain employs TRBV19 and TRBJ2-7, with TRBD1 matching over 8 bases. The CDR3 covers 14 residues. Germline CDR1 and CDR2: LNHDA and SQIVND (reference sequence). The CDR3 here is CASRGQDLSYKQYF. The CDR3, as DNA: TGTGCCAGTAGGGGACAGGACCTCTCCTACAAGCAGTACTTC.

The chain is built from TRBV9 and TRBJ2-2; D is perhaps TRBD2 (5 bases). The V end was cut by 6 bases, the J end by 6 bases, with 12 bases between. Per germline, CDR1 SGDLS and CDR2 YYNGEE. The CDR3 is made up of 13 amino acids. The CDR3 spells CASTLAGAGELFF. DNA of the CDR3: TGTGCCAGCACCTTGGCCGGGGCCGGGGAGCTGTTTTTT.

CDR3 amino acids: CSALRTADATNEKLFF. CDR3 in DNA: TGCAGTGCCCTTAGGACAGCCGACGCAACTAATGAAAAACTGTTTTTT. V gene TRBV20-1 combines with J gene TRBJ1-4; D is possibly TRBD1 (6 bases). The V and J ends lost 6 bases and 0 bases respectively, with 17 bases between them. The CDR3 contains 16 residues. Germline CDR1 reads DFQATT; CDR2 reads SNEGSKA (reference sequence).

This chain joins TRBV7-9 and TRBJ1-1, with no clear D. Trimming removed 5 bases from V and 0 bases from J, with 19 bases in between. The CDR3 length is 17 residues. Germline V gene sequence: CDR1 SEHNR, CDR2 FQNEAQ (reference sequence). The CDR3 DNA sequence: TGTGCCAGCAGCCCCTCCGGGCGCCCTCTTATGAACACTGAAGCTTTCTTT. It specifies CASSPSGRPLMNTEAFF.

The genes are TRBV30 and TRBJ2-5; D is undetermined. Trimming cost V 3 bases and J 7 bases, with 9 bases left between them. CDR1 and CDR2 from the germline V gene are GTSNPN and SVGIG (reference sequence). The CDR3 has 11 residues. This CDR3 is CAWRAAGTQYF. The CDR3 DNA sequence: TGTGCCTGGAGGGCCGCCGGGACCCAGTACTTC.

This clonotype was seen once. The CDR3, as DNA: TGTGCCAGCAGCCTCCCGGGGTGGGGGGGCGAGCAGTACTTC. This codes for CASSLPGWGGEQYF. The chain has TRBV11-3 and TRBJ2-7; TRBD2 matches 7 bases. The CDR3 length is 14 residues. CDR1 SGHNT and CDR2 YENEEA come from the germline V gene. V dropped 5 bases and J dropped 6; count of bases not matched to a gene: 10.

The genes are TRBV29-1 and TRBJ1-2; weak D call: TRBD1 (6 bases). V lost 8 bases and J lost 5, with 21 bases in between. Germline loops: CDR1 SQVTM, CDR2 ANQGSEA. The CDR3 extends over 14 amino acids. The CDR3 nucleotides read TGCAGCTCCCTCCTGACAGGCCCCGAGTATGGCTACACCTTC. Residues: CSSLLTGPEYGYTF.

The J gene is TRBJ1-4, the V gene TRBV2; TRBD1 matches 7 bases. Germline V gives CDR1 SNHLY, CDR2 FYNNEI. CDR3 length: 15 amino acids. CDR3 in amino acids: CGSTYTGATNEKLFF. CDR3 in DNA: TGTGGCTCTACTTACACAGGGGCAACTAATGAAAAACTGTTTTTT.

The CDR3 DNA is TGTGCCAGCTCACAGGGGTACCACTATGGCTACACCTTC. Translation: CASSQGYHYGYTF. This chain joins TRBV27 and TRBJ1-2; 7 nucleotides align to TRBD1. The CDR3 sequence is 13 residues long. CDR1 is MNHEY and CDR2 is SMNVEV in the germline V gene (reference sequence). The trim removed 8 bases at V and 3 bases at J, leaving 6 bases unmatched.